The clone carrying this T cell receptor (delta chain) counts as medium-sized. This same CDR3 is encoded by further DNA sequences in the sample. V was pared by 0 bases and J by 1 base, with 4 bases of the junction left unmatched. Germline V CDR1 and CDR2: GEAIGNYY, EKD. The CDR3 spans 15 residues. The source of the sample is a study of gamma-delta T cells after stem cell transplantation. TCRdb fed the RT-PCR reads into CATT to redo clone calling. There are about 2,300 delta-chain clones in the sample; approximately 2.5% occur only once, and under 20% lies in the top ten. Sequences were obtained from gamma-delta T cells. This TCR was sampled from a human donor. It is not recorded whose cells these are; they may come from a transplant donor. The chain couples TRDV2 to TRDJ1; 7 nucleotides align to TRDD3. CDR3 in amino acids: CACDTVGISTDKLIF. In nucleotides, the CDR3 is TGTGCCTGTGACACCGTGGGGATAAGCACCGATAAACTCATCTTT.